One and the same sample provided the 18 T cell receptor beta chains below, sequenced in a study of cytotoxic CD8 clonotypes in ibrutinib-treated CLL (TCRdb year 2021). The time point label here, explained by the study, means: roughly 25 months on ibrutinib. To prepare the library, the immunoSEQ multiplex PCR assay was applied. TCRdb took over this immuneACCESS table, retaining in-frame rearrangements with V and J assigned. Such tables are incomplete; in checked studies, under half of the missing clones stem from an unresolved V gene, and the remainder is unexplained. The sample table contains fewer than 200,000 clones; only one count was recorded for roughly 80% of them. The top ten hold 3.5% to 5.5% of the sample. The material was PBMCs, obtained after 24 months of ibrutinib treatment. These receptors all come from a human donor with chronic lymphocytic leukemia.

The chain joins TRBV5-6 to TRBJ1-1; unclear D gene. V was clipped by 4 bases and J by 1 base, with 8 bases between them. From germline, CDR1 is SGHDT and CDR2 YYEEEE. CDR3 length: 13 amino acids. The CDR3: CASSQTANTEAFF. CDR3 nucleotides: TGTGCCAGCAGCCAAACAGCGAACACTGAAGCTTTCTTT.

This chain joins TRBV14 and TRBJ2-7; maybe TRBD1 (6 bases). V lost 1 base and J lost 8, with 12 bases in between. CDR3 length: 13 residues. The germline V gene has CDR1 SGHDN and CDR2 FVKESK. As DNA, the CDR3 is TGTGCCAGCAGCCAAGTAGACAGGACGAAGCAGTACTTC. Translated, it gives CASSQVDRTKQYF.

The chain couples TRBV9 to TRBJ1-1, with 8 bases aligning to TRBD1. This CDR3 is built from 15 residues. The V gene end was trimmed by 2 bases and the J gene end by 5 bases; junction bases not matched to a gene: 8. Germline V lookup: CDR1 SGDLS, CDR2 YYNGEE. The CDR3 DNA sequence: TGTGCCAGCAGCGTGACAGGGGATGGGGTAACTGAAGCTTTCTTT. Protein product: CASSVTGDGVTEAFF.

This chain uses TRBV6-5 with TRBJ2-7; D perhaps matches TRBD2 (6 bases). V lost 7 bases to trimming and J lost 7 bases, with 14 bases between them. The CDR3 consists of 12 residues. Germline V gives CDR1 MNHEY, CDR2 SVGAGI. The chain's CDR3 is CASKNPGLEQYF. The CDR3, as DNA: TGTGCCAGCAAAAACCCGGGACTTGAGCAGTACTTC.

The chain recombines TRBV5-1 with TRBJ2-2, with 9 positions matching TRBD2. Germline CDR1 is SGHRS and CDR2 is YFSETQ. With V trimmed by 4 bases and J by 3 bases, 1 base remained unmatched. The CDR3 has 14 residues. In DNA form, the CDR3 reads TGCGCCAGCAGCCAGCGGGGGGACACCGGGGAGCTGTTTTTT. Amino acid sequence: CASSQRGDTGELFF.

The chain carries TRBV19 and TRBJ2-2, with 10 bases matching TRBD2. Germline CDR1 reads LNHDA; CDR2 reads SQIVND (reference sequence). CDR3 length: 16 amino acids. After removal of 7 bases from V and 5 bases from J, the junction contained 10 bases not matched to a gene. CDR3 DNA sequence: TGTGCCAGTATGGCACTAGCGGGAACTTATACCGGGGAGCTGTTTTTT. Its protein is CASMALAGTYTGELFF.

This CDR3 is CASKPDKNTEAFF. The CDR3 bases are TGTGCCAGCAAGCCGGACAAGAACACTGAAGCTTTCTTT. The chain has TRBV2 and TRBJ1-1; TRBD1 might be the D (5 bases). Trimming shortened V by 7 bases and J by 1 base, and 10 bases separated the two germline ends. From germline, CDR1 is SNHLY and CDR2 FYNNEI. The CDR3 sequence is 13 residues long.

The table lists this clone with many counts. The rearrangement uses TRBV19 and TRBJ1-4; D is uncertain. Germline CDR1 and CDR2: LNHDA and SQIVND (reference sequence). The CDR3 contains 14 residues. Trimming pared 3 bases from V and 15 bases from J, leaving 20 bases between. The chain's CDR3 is CASSISSPAFPLFF. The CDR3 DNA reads TGTGCCAGTAGTATCTCGTCTCCGGCTTTTCCGTTGTTTTTT.

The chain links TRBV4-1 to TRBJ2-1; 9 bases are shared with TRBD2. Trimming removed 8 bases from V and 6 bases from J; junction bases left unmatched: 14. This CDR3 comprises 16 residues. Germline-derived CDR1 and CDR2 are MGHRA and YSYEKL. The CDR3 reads CASADKGTSGFNEQFF. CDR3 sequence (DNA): TGCGCCAGCGCCGACAAGGGAACTAGCGGGTTCAATGAGCAGTTCTTC.

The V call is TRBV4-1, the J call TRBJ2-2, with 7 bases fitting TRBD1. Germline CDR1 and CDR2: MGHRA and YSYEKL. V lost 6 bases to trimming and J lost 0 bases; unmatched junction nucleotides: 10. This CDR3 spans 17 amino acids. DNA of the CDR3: TGCGCCAGCAGGGGAACAGGGGTGAAGGCGAACACCGGGGAGCTGTTTTTT. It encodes CASRGTGVKANTGELFF.

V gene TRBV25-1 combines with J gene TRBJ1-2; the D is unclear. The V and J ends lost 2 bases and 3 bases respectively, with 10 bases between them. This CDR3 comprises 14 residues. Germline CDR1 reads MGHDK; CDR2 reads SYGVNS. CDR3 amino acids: CASSETEPYYGYTF. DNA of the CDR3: TGTGCCAGCAGTGAAACGGAGCCCTACTATGGCTACACCTTC.

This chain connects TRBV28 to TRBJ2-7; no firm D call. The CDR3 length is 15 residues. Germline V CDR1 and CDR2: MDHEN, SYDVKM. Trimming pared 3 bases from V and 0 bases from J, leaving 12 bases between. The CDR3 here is CASSLGSMGSYEQYF. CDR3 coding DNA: TGTGCCAGCAGTTTGGGGTCGATGGGCTCCTACGAGCAGTACTTC.

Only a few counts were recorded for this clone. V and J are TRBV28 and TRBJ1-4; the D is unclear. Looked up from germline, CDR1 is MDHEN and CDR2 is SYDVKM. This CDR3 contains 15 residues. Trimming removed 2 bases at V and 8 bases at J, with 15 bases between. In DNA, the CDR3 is TGTGCCAGCAGTTTACCGGGTCGGGTAAGGGAAAAACTGTTTTTT. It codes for CASSLPGRVREKLFF.

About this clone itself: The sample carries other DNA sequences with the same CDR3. For the CDR3, the DNA is TGTGCCAGCTCACCCCAGGGCACAGGAAACACCATATATTTT. Protein product: CASSPQGTGNTIYF. The V and J genes are TRBV18 and TRBJ1-3; a possible D gene is TRBD1 (5 bases). This CDR3 is built from 14 residues. V shed 3 bases and J shed 4 bases, with 10 bases lying between them. Germline CDR1 is KGHSH and CDR2 is LQKENI.

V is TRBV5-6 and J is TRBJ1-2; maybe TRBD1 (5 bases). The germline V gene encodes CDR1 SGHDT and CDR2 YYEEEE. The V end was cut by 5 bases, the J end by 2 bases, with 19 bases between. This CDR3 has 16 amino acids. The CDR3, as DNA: TGTGCCAGCAGTTTACCGGGGCCTGCCCCCAACTATGGCTACACCTTC. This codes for CASSLPGPAPNYGYTF.

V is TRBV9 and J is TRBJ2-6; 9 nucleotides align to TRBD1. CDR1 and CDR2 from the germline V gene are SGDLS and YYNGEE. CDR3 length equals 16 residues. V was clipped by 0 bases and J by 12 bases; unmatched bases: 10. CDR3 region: CASSVGVRTGEAVLTF. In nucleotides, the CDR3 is TGTGCCAGCAGCGTAGGGGTTCGGACAGGGGAGGCCGTCCTGACTTTC.

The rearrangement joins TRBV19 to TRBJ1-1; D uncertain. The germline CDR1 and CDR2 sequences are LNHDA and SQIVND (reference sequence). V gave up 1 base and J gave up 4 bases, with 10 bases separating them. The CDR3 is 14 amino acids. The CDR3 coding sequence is TGTGCCAGTAGTATAGGCCCTGGGTTCACTGAAGCTTTCTTT. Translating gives CASSIGPGFTEAFF.

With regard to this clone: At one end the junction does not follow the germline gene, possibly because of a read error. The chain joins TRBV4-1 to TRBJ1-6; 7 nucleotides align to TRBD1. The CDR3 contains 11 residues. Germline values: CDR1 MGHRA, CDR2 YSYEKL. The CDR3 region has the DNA TGCGCCAGCAGCCGCGACAGGGAATGGGACTTT. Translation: CASSRDREWDF.